The 11 T cell receptor beta chains reported below all come from one sample, sequenced in a study of cytomegalovirus exposure and HLA in healthy donors. Vbeta (60) and Jbeta (13) primers were used in the PCR. TCRdb's copy holds only in-frame clones and misses some; the assay was immunoSEQ multiplex PCR. The data show 100,000 to 150,000 clones, 75% to 85% seen once. Material for sequencing was PBMCs. The receptors here all came from a man aged 30 to 45 in good health and CMV-seropositive.

The rearrangement links TRBV29-1 to TRBJ1-1, with 7 positions matching TRBD1. CDR3 length: 14 residues. Germline V gene lookup returns CDR1 SQVTM and CDR2 ANQGSEA. V lost 1 base to trimming and J lost 5 bases; unmatched junction nucleotides: 7. The CDR3 nucleotides are TGCAGCGTTGAAGGGCCACAGGGGTGGACTGAAGCTTTCTTT. Protein: CSVEGPQGWTEAFF.

This clone was counted a single time. The V call is TRBV10-3, the J call TRBJ2-3; TRBD1 might be the D (6 bases). This CDR3 contains 16 residues. The germline V gene has CDR1 ENHRY and CDR2 SYGVKD. The ends were cut back, 4 bases at V and 2 bases at J, with 16 bases in the middle. The CDR3 DNA sequence: TGTGCCATCAGTGCTACGGACAGTTCTGCCACAGATACGCAGTATTTT. Amino acids: CAISATDSSATDTQYF.

This chain uses TRBV6-6 with TRBJ1-1; a weak D match, TRBD1 (5 bases). The germline gives CDR1 MNHNY, CDR2 SVGAGI (reference sequence). CDR3 length: 12 amino acids. Deletions cut 7 bases from V and 5 bases from J, with 11 bases between. CDR3 loop: CASTRGGTEAFF. The CDR3 nucleotides are TGTGCCAGCACCCGTGGGGGGACTGAAGCTTTCTTT.

The gene calls are TRBV19 and TRBJ1-1; D is ambiguous. Germline V lookup: CDR1 LNHDA, CDR2 SQIVND (reference sequence). The CDR3 consists of 15 residues. The ends were cut back, 5 bases at V and 2 bases at J, with 15 bases in the middle. The CDR3 DNA is TGTGCCAGTAGTGTCGCTGGCGGAGGAAACACTGAAGCTTTCTTT. Protein product: CASSVAGGGNTEAFF. Full variable domain (rest looked up from reference TRBV19 and TRBJ1-1): DGGITQSPKYLFRKEGQNVTLSCEQNLNHDAMYWYRQDPGQGLRLIYYSQIVNDFQKGDIAEGYSVSREKKESFPLTVTSAQKNPTAFYLCASSVAGGGNTEAFFGQGTRLTVV.

This rearrangement joins TRBV5-1 to TRBJ1-1, with no clear D. The V gene lost 0 bases and the J gene lost 0 bases, with 12 bases spanning the gap. Looked up from germline, CDR1 is SGHRS and CDR2 is YFSETQ. CDR3 length equals 16 residues. Here the CDR3 reads CASSLAPEQMNTEAFF. CDR3 DNA sequence: TGCGCCAGCAGCTTGGCACCGGAACAGATGAACACTGAAGCTTTCTTT. Drawing the rest from reference TRBV5-1 and TRBJ1-1, the complete variable domain is KAGVTQTPRYLIKTRGQQVTLSCSPISGHRSVSWYQQTPGQGLQFLFEYFSETQRNKGNFPGRFSGRQFSNSRSEMNVSTLELGDSALYLCASSLAPEQMNTEAFFGQGTRLTVV.

V usage is TRBV5-5 and J usage is TRBJ2-4; D unresolved. V lost 7 bases, J lost 9 bases, and 14 bases lay in between. In germline, CDR1 is SGHKS, CDR2 YYEKEE (reference sequence). This CDR3 contains 12 residues. The CDR3 nucleotides are TGTGCCAGCCGTATCGACCTAGGCATTCAGTACTTC. It translates to CASRIDLGIQYF.

V and J are TRBV10-1 and TRBJ2-4; 12 bases are shared with TRBD2. V lost 2 bases to trimming and J lost 4 bases; unmatched junction nucleotides: 3. The CDR3 runs 16 residues. Per the germline V gene, CDR1 is WNHNN and CDR2 is SYGVQD (reference sequence). Written as DNA, the CDR3 is TGCGCCAGCAGTGAGAGACTAGCGGGGGCGAAAAACATTCAGTACTTC. Protein product: CASSERLAGAKNIQYF.

The chain recombines TRBV2 with TRBJ2-5, with 7 bases lining up with TRBD2. Germline V gives CDR1 SNHLY, CDR2 FYNNEI. The length of the CDR3 is 15 residues. With V trimmed by 3 bases and J by 1 base, 5 bases remained unmatched. The chain's CDR3 is CASSDSGGGQETQYF. CDR3 coding DNA: TGTGCCAGCAGTGACTCGGGGGGAGGCCAAGAGACCCAGTACTTC.

The J gene is TRBJ1-4, the V gene TRBV4-1, with D possibly TRBD1 on 5 matching bases. V was shortened by 2 bases and J by 8 bases, with 15 bases between the two germline ends. This CDR3 is built from 15 residues. CDR1 is MGHRA, CDR2 YSYEKL, per germline. For the CDR3, the DNA is TGCGCCAGCAGCCAACTAGGGGCTGTAGGAGAAAAACTGTTTTTT. This translates into CASSQLGAVGEKLFF.

The V gene is TRBV5-1, the J gene TRBJ1-2; the match to TRBD1 covers 8 bases. The CDR3 consists of 15 residues. Germline V gene data show CDR1 as SGHRS and CDR2 as YFSETQ. The trim removed 5 bases at V and 3 bases at J, leaving 9 bases unmatched. The CDR3 sequence is CASSLGQGLDYGYTF. As DNA, the CDR3 is TGCGCCAGCAGTCTCGGACAGGGTTTGGACTATGGCTACACCTTC.

The chain has TRBV19 and TRBJ2-7; TRBD2 might be the D (5 bases). The CDR3 is made up of 19 amino acids. V was trimmed by 1 base and J by 5 bases, leaving 27 bases between them. Germline CDR1 and CDR2: LNHDA and SQIVND (reference sequence). The CDR3 DNA is TGTGCCAGTAGTATAGGGTCAGGAGCTAGCCTGGGTGGGATAGACGAGCAGTACTTC. It specifies CASSIGSGASLGGIDEQYF.